The 32 T cell receptor beta chains in this list originate from one sample, sequenced in a study of CD8 T cells in Susac syndrome. Reverse transcription of about 0.5 to 1 ug RNA used random hexamers. One entry per CDR3 protein results from TCRdb running MiXCR on the immunoSEQ multiplex PCR reads. This sample yields around 150,000 distinct CDR3 sequences, of which approximately 94% are seen a single time; 0.09% to 0.1% belongs to the top ten. Sequencing input: CD4+ T cells from PBMCs. These TCRs come from a human donor with multiple sclerosis.

V and J are TRBV19 and TRBJ1-5; a weak D match, TRBD1 (6 bases). The CDR3 contains 13 residues. Germline loops: CDR1 LNHDA, CDR2 SQIVND (reference sequence). The V end was cut by 6 bases, the J end by 7 bases, with 13 bases between. The CDR3 bases are TGTGCCAGTAGCCAGGGGCTGGAACAGCCCCAGCATTTT. Amino acid sequence: CASSQGLEQPQHF.

The genes are TRBV27 and TRBJ1-6; no clear D. V gave up 0 bases and J gave up 13 bases, with 16 bases separating them. Germline-derived CDR1 and CDR2 are MNHEY and SMNVEV (reference sequence). This CDR3 has 15 amino acids. The CDR3 DNA reads as TGTGCCAGCAGTTTATCCGGGGTTACATATCGGCCCCTCCACTTT. Translating it yields CASSLSGVTYRPLHF.

V gene TRBV7-9 combines with J gene TRBJ1-2, with D perhaps matching TRBD1 (5 bases). This CDR3 region has 13 residues. The ends were cut back, 5 bases at V and 4 bases at J, with 11 bases in the middle. CDR1 and CDR2 (germline): SEHNR, FQNEAQ (reference sequence). The CDR3 sequence is CASSRQPSYGYTF. The CDR3 region has the DNA TGTGCCAGCAGCCGACAGCCCAGCTATGGCTACACCTTC. Variable domain in full (rest from reference TRBV7-9 and TRBJ1-2): DTGVSQNPRHKITKRGQNVTFRCDPISEHNRLYWYRQTLGQGPEFLTYFQNEAQLEKSRLLSDRFSAERPKGSFSTLEIQRTEQGDSAMYLCASSRQPSYGYTFGSGTRLTVV.

The chain couples TRBV7-2 to TRBJ2-2; tentatively, D is TRBD2 (5 bases). The CDR3 spans 16 residues. Deletions cut 2 bases from V and 0 bases from J, with 10 bases between. Germline values: CDR1 SGHTA, CDR2 FQGNSA. This CDR3 reads CASSLTSLANTGELFF. In nucleotides, the CDR3 is TGTGCCAGCAGCTTAACTAGTCTGGCGAACACCGGGGAGCTGTTTTTT.

The V and J genes are TRBV18 and TRBJ2-3; D ambiguous. The CDR3 is made up of 13 amino acids. Trimming took 3 bases from V and 6 from J, leaving 10 bases between them. Germline CDR1 reads KGHSH; CDR2 reads LQKENI. The CDR3 region has the DNA TGTGCCAGCTCACCGACTTTAGGGGATACGCAGTATTTT. Amino acid sequence: CASSPTLGDTQYF. Together with reference TRBV18 and TRBJ2-3, the CDR3 gives the full variable domain: NAGVMQNPRHLVRRRGQEARLRCSPMKGHSHVYWYRQLPEEGLKFMVYLQKENIIDESGMPKERFSAEFPKEGPSILRIQQVVRGDSAAYFCASSPTLGDTQYFGPGTRLTVL.

V is TRBV20-1 and J is TRBJ1-6, with 7 bases aligning to TRBD1. There are 13 residues in the CDR3. With V trimmed by 6 bases and J by 6 bases, 5 bases remained unmatched. The germline CDR1 and CDR2 sequences are DFQATT and SNEGSKA (reference sequence). The chain's CDR3 is CSAWGQPNSPLHF. The CDR3 DNA is TGCAGTGCCTGGGGACAGCCTAATTCACCCCTCCACTTT.

The genes are TRBV12-5 and TRBJ2-7; 7 nucleotides line up with TRBD2. Germline-derived CDR1 and CDR2 are LGHNT and FRNRAP. Germline trimming cut 0 bases from V and 1 base from J; bases unmatched to any gene: 0. This CDR3 is 14 amino acids long. CDR3 amino acids: CASGLVAGSYEQYF. The DNA of the CDR3 is TGTGCTAGTGGTTTGGTAGCGGGGTCCTACGAGCAGTACTTC.

The chain carries TRBV24-1 and TRBJ2-3, with unresolved D. This CDR3 contains 13 residues. Germline V gene sequence: CDR1 KGHDR, CDR2 SFDVKD. Deletions cut 4 bases from V and 9 bases from J, with 13 bases between. CDR3 region: CATSDPSSPTQYF. The CDR3 DNA reads TGTGCCACCAGTGACCCTTCCTCTCCGACGCAGTATTTT.

CDR3 bases: TGTGCCAGCAGCTTACAGGGTTATAGCAATCAGCCCCAGCATTTT. Protein sequence: CASSLQGYSNQPQHF. J is TRBJ1-5 and V is TRBV7-2; possibly TRBD1 for D (5 bases). The V gene lost 2 bases and the J gene lost 0 bases, with 8 bases spanning the gap. CDR3 length: 15 amino acids. Germline loops: CDR1 SGHTA, CDR2 FQGNSA.

The chain has TRBV7-9 and TRBJ2-2, with 7 bases that match TRBD1. The CDR3 has 14 residues. With 4 bases clipped from V and 5 bases from J, the junction kept 4 bases outside the gene matches. Germline CDR1 and CDR2: SEHNR and FQNEAQ (reference sequence). As DNA, the CDR3 is TGTGCCAGCAGCTGGGGACAGAATACCGGGGAGCTGTTTTTT. This sequence encodes CASSWGQNTGELFF.

The CDR3 loop reads CASSYKHTEAFF. The CDR3 nucleotides read TGTGCCAGCAGCTATAAGCACACTGAAGCTTTCTTT. The chain employs TRBV7-2 and TRBJ1-1, with D hard to call. CDR1 is SGHTA and CDR2 is FQGNSA in the germline V gene. Trimming stripped 4 bases from V and 3 bases from J, with 6 bases between. This CDR3 region has 12 residues.

V and J are TRBV12-5 and TRBJ1-1, with D uncertain. The CDR3 is made up of 11 amino acids. V gave up 8 bases and J gave up 10 bases, with 14 bases separating them. The germline gives CDR1 LGHNT, CDR2 FRNRAP. CDR3 in amino acids: CASRGFGRAFF. CDR3 coding DNA: TGTGCTAGTAGAGGGTTCGGAAGAGCTTTCTTT.

The chain combines TRBV7-2 with TRBJ1-2; D is unresolved. Germline V lookup: CDR1 SGHTA, CDR2 FQGNSA. V lost 6 bases to trimming and J lost 8 bases, with 16 bases between them. CDR3 length: 13 amino acids. In DNA, the CDR3 is TGTGCCAGCAGTTCCGTAGGGTCTTGGGGCTACACCTTC. Encoded protein: CASSSVGSWGYTF.

V is TRBV5-4 and J is TRBJ2-5; TRBD2 is a possible D gene (5 bases). CDR3 length: 14 residues. Trimming removed 0 bases from V and 0 bases from J, with 6 bases in between. Germline V gene lookup returns CDR1 SGHNT and CDR2 YYREEE (reference sequence). CDR3 in amino acids: CASSLAGYQETQYF. The CDR3 DNA follows: TGTGCCAGCAGCTTGGCGGGGTACCAAGAGACCCAGTACTTC.

The V and J genes are TRBV28 and TRBJ2-7; perhaps TRBD2 as D (6 bases). Germline V lookup: CDR1 MDHEN, CDR2 SYDVKM. The CDR3 has 14 amino acids. V was clipped by 8 bases and J by 3 bases, with 17 bases between them. The CDR3 region has the DNA TGTGCCAGCTCCGGGGTAGCGGAAATCTACGAGCAGTACTTC. Its protein product is CASSGVAEIYEQYF.

The chain links TRBV9 to TRBJ2-7; tentatively, D is TRBD1 (6 bases). The CDR3 spans 15 residues. Trimming pared 4 bases from V and 4 bases from J, leaving 18 bases between. The germline V gene encodes CDR1 SGDLS and CDR2 YYNGEE. CDR3 protein: CASSPHRDILYEQYF. The CDR3 DNA reads TGTGCCAGCAGCCCTCACCGGGACATCCTTTACGAGCAGTACTTC.

The genes are TRBV5-1 and TRBJ2-1; TRBD2 matches 10 bases. After removal of 4 bases from V and 6 bases from J, the junction contained 10 bases not matched to a gene. Germline V gene sequence: CDR1 SGHRS, CDR2 YFSETQ. CDR3 length equals 16 residues. The CDR3 DNA reads as TGCGCCAGCAGCGATCTCACTAGCGGGATGCTCAATGAGCAGTTCTTC. Encoded protein: CASSDLTSGMLNEQFF.

The chain recombines TRBV27 with TRBJ1-5; D ambiguous. CDR3 length: 18 amino acids. Trimming stripped 1 base from V and 0 bases from J, with 16 bases between. CDR1 is MNHEY and CDR2 is SMNVEV in the germline V gene (reference sequence). The CDR3, as DNA: TGTGCCAGCAGTTTATTCGCCCCGTCACCTCCTAGCAATCAGCCCCAGCATTTT. As protein: CASSLFAPSPPSNQPQHF.

The V gene is TRBV20-1, the J gene TRBJ2-1; D is possibly TRBD2 (5 bases). There are 16 residues in the CDR3. With 2 bases removed from V and 2 bases from J, the gap between germline ends came to 16 bases. Germline V CDR1 and CDR2: DFQATT, SNEGSKA (reference sequence). CDR3 loop: CSARTMAGIPYNEQFF. DNA of the CDR3: TGCAGTGCTAGAACGATGGCGGGTATCCCCTACAATGAGCAGTTCTTC.

This sequence joins TRBV12-3 or TRBV12-4 and TRBJ1-1; unclear D gene. Between the trimmed V and J ends, which lost 3 bases and 6 bases, there was a span of 11 bases. This CDR3 spans 13 amino acids. The CDR3: CASSLGVWAEAFF. Here the CDR3 DNA reads TGTGCCAGCAGTTTGGGTGTTTGGGCTGAAGCTTTCTTT.

CDR3: CASRTGDEKLFF. The CDR3 DNA sequence: TGTGCCAGCAGGACAGGGGATGAAAAACTGTTTTTT. V is TRBV2 and J is TRBJ1-4, with 8 positions matching TRBD1. The J segment lost 6 bases and the V segment lost 6 bases, leaving 0 bases of the junction unmatched. Per germline, CDR1 SNHLY and CDR2 FYNNEI. The length of the CDR3 is 12 residues. The entire variable domain, with the rest obtained from reference TRBV2 and TRBJ1-4, is as follows: EPEVTQTPSHQVTQMGQEVILRCVPISNHLYFYWYRQILGQKVEFLVSFYNNEISEKSEIFDDQFSVERPDGSNFTLKIRSTKLEDSAMYFCASRTGDEKLFFGSGTQLSVL.

This CDR3 reads CAWKGRDNEQFF. In DNA form, the CDR3 reads TGTGCCTGGAAGGGACGGGACAATGAGCAGTTCTTC. The chain has TRBV30 and TRBJ2-1; D tentatively fits TRBD1 or TRBD2 (5 bases each). The CDR3 loop spans 12 amino acids. Trimming left V 4 bases short and J 5 bases short, with 9 bases between. The V gene's germline CDR1 is GTSNPN and CDR2 SVGIG (reference sequence).

The chain recombines TRBV13 with TRBJ2-3; no definite D call. There are 13 residues in the CDR3. Germline lookup yields CDR1 PRHDT and CDR2 FYEKMQ (reference sequence). V lost 7 bases, J lost 3 bases, and 11 bases lay in between. CDR3 bases: TGTGCCAGCACCAACCCACGGACAGATACGCAGTATTTT. Protein product: CASTNPRTDTQYF.

V usage is TRBV4-1 and J usage is TRBJ1-5, with D perhaps TRBD1 (6 bases). The CDR3 consists of 15 residues. Germline loops: CDR1 MGHRA, CDR2 YSYEKL. V was clipped by 2 bases and J by 5 bases, with 13 bases between them. DNA of the CDR3: TGCGCCAGCAGCCAAATTTACAGGGTGGATCAGCCCCAGCATTTT. Its translation is CASSQIYRVDQPQHF.

This chain uses TRBV30 with TRBJ2-4; the match to TRBD2 covers 11 bases. With V trimmed by 3 bases and J by 0 bases, 16 bases remained unmatched. Germline CDR1 and CDR2: GTSNPN and SVGIG (reference sequence). This CDR3 region has 20 residues. The CDR3 here is CAWRASAPGTSGLAKNIQYF. The DNA for the CDR3 is TGTGCCTGGAGGGCAAGTGCCCCCGGGACTAGCGGCCTAGCCAAAAACATTCAGTACTTC.

The V call is TRBV30, the J call TRBJ2-5, with D unresolved. There are 12 residues in the CDR3. Germline assignment: CDR1 GTSNPN and CDR2 SVGIG (reference sequence). Trimming pared 1 base from V and 2 bases from J, leaving 5 bases between. This chain's CDR3 is CAWSAFQETQYF. The CDR3 nucleotides read TGTGCCTGGAGTGCCTTTCAAGAGACCCAGTACTTC.

This clonotype was seen more than once but under ten times. V usage is TRBV18 and J usage is TRBJ2-7, with 7 nucleotides matching TRBD2. CDR1 and CDR2 from the germline V gene are KGHSH and LQKENI. The CDR3 spans 13 residues. Losses at the gene ends were 6 bases for V and 7 bases for J; bases not matched to a gene: 9. CDR3 nucleotide sequence: TGTGCCAGCTCCCTCGGGGCGGGAGATGAGCAGTACTTC. Residues: CASSLGAGDEQYF. The whole variable domain, remainder taken from reference TRBV18 and TRBJ2-7, is NAGVMQNPRHLVRRRGQEARLRCSPMKGHSHVYWYRQLPEEGLKFMVYLQKENIIDESGMPKERFSAEFPKEGPSILRIQQVVRGDSAAYFCASSLGAGDEQYFGPGTRLTVT.

The table lists this clonotype with a count of one. The rearrangement uses TRBV7-9 and TRBJ2-1; 10 nucleotides agree with TRBD2. Unmatched junction bases numbered 8, after V lost 8 bases and J lost 7 bases. This CDR3 is built from 14 residues. Per the germline V gene, CDR1 is SEHNR and CDR2 is FQNEAQ (reference sequence). CDR3 sequence: CASSRGSGGNEQFF. For the CDR3, the DNA is TGTGCCAGCTCCCGCGGTAGCGGGGGGAATGAGCAGTTCTTC.

The chain combines TRBV18 with TRBJ2-7, with D perhaps TRBD1 (6 bases). V was trimmed by 5 bases and J by 3 bases, leaving 14 bases between them. Germline CDR1 KGHSH, CDR2 LQKENI. There are 14 residues in the CDR3. The DNA of the CDR3 is TGTGCCAGCTCAAAACAGGGATCAGACTACGAGCAGTACTTC. Its translation: CASSKQGSDYEQYF.

The chain recombines TRBV12-3 or TRBV12-4 with TRBJ1-2; D remains ambiguous. The CDR3 loop spans 13 amino acids. Trimming took 3 bases from V and 4 from J, leaving 9 bases between them. The CDR3 is CASSFPKTYGYTF. The CDR3 bases are TGTGCCAGCAGTTTCCCGAAAACCTATGGCTACACCTTC.

This rearrangement joins TRBV4-3 to TRBJ2-5; D is unclear. Trimming shortened V by 3 bases and J by 4 bases, and 18 bases separated the two germline ends. The CDR3 runs 16 residues. The germline CDR1 and CDR2 sequences are LGHNA and YSLEER. Here the CDR3 reads CASSHKADDNLETQYF. The CDR3 DNA follows: TGCGCCAGCAGCCATAAAGCCGATGACAACCTAGAGACCCAGTACTTC.

The rearrangement uses TRBV3-1 and TRBJ2-7; D perhaps matches TRBD2 (6 bases). V was trimmed by 4 bases and J by 1 base, leaving 11 bases between them. Germline CDR1 LGHDT, CDR2 YNNKEL (reference sequence). The CDR3 runs to 14 residues. CDR3 region: CASSPRGISYEQYF. DNA for the CDR3: TGTGCCAGCAGCCCACGCGGGATTTCCTACGAGCAGTACTTC.